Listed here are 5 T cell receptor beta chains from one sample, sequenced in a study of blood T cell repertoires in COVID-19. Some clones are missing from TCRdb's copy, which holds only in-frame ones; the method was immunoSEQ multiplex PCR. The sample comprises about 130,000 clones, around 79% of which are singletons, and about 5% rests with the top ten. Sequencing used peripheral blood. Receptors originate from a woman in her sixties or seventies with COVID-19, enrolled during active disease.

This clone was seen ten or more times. The CDR3 sequence: CASSKVRVPYIGEQFF. The DNA for the CDR3 is TGTGCCAGCAGCAAAGTCAGGGTGCCGTACATAGGTGAGCAGTTCTTC. J is TRBJ2-1 and V is TRBV21-1; the D segment call TRBD1 is taken from the table without a DNA check. TRBV21-1 constitutes a pseudogene. There are 16 residues in the CDR3.

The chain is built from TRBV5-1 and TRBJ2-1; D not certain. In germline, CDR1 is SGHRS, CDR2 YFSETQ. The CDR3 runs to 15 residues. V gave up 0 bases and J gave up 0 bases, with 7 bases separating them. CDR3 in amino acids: CASSLARSSYNEQFF. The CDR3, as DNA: TGCGCCAGCAGCTTGGCCCGGAGCTCCTACAATGAGCAGTTCTTC. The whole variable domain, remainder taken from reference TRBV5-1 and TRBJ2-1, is KAGVTQTPRYLIKTRGQQVTLSCSPISGHRSVSWYQQTPGQGLQFLFEYFSETQRNKGNFPGRFSGRQFSNSRSEMNVSTLELGDSALYLCASSLARSSYNEQFFGPGTRLTVL.

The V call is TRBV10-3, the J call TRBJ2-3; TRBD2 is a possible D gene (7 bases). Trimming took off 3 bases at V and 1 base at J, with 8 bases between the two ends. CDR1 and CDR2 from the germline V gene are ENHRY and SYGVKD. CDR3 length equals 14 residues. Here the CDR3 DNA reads TGTGCCATCAGTGAAGGGGGGGGCACAGATACGCAGTATTTT. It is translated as CAISEGGGTDTQYF.

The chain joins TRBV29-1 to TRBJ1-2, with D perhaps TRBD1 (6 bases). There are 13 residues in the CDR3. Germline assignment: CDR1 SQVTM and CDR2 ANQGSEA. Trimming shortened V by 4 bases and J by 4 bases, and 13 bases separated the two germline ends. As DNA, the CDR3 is TGCAGCGTTGGGCTAGGACAGACCTATGGCTACACCTTC. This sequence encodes CSVGLGQTYGYTF.

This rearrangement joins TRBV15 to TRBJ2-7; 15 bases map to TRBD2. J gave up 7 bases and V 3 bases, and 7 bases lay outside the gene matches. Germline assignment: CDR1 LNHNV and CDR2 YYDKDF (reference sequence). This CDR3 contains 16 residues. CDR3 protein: CATSRGLAGGSKEQYF. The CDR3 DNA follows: TGTGCCACCAGCAGGGGACTAGCGGGGGGTTCGAAGGAGCAGTACTTC. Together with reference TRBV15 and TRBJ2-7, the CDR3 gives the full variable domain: DAMVIQNPRYQVTQFGKPVTLSCSQTLNHNVMYWYQQKSSQAPKLLFHYYDKDFNNEADTPDNFQSRRPNTSFCFLDIRSPGLGDTAMYLCATSRGLAGGSKEQYFGPGTRLTVT.